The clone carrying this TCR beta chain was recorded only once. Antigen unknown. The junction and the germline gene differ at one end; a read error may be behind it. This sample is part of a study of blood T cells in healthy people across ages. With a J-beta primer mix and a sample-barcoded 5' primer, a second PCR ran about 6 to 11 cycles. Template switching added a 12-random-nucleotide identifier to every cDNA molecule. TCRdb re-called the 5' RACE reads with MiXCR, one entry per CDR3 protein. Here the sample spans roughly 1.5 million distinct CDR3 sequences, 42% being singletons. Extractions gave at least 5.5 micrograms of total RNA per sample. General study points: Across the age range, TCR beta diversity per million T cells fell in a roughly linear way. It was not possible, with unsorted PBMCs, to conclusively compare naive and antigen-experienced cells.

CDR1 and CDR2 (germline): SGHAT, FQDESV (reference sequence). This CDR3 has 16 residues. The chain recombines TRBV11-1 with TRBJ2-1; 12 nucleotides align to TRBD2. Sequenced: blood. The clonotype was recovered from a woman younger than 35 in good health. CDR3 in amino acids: CASSLTSGSSYNGQFF. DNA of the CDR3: TGTGCCAGCAGCTTGACTAGCGGGAGCTCCTACAATGGGCAGTTCTTC.